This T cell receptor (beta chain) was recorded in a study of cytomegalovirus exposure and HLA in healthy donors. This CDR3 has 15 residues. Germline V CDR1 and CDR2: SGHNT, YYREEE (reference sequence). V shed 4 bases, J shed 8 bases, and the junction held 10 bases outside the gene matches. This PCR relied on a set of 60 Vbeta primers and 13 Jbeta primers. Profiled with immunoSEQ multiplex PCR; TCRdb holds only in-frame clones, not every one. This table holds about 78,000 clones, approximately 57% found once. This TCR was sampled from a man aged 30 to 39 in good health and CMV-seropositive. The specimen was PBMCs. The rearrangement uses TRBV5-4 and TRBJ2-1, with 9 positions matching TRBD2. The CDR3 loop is CASSPGGGRAYEQFF. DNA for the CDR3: TGTGCCAGCAGCCCGGGAGGCGGGAGGGCGTATGAGCAGTTCTTC.